This T cell receptor (beta chain) is from a study of shared T cell receptors in the human thymus. This clone occurred once. CDR3 length: 13 residues. Germline CDR1 is MNHNS and CDR2 is SASEGT. J gave up 4 bases and V 9 bases, and 6 bases lay outside the gene matches. Produced via immunoSEQ multiplex PCR; TCRdb's table is partial and in-frame only. The table records 550,000 to 800,000 clones, around 85% of them present only once. This sample also appeared in a second study, on human thymus T cells.

Input material: thymocytes. This clonotype was sampled from a girl less than two years old with a congenital heart defect. This chain uses TRBV6-1 with TRBJ2-5; 9 nucleotides line up with TRBD1. CDR3 loop: CASRGQGLETQYF. CDR3 DNA: TGTGCCAGTCGTGGACAGGGGTTAGAGACCCAGTACTTC.